This T cell receptor beta chain was obtained from a study of CD8 T cells in ankylosing spondylitis. Study observations and caveats: Typical of ankylosing spondylitis blood, it appeared, was a TCR beta motif of fewer than 10 highly homologous variants.

V lost 6 bases and J lost 5, with 10 bases in between. The CDR3 is 12 amino acids. Germline V lookup: CDR1 MNHEY, CDR2 SVGEGT. Molecular-barcoded quantitative 5'-RACE produced these TCR beta libraries. TCRdb re-analysed the 5' RACE reads in MiXCR, keeping a single row per CDR3 protein. The sample yields approximately 550,000 distinct CDR3 sequences, over 9.5% seen once. Turning to this clonotype: Antigen: not known.

The source is a male donor with ankylosing spondylitis. The chain uses TRBV6-2 or TRBV6-3 and TRBJ2-5; no clear D gene. The sample comprised blood, either unsorted or a sorted T cell fraction (not recorded which). The CDR3 sequence: CASSQITETQYF. The CDR3, as DNA: TGTGCCAGCAGCCAGATTACGGAGACCCAGTACTTC.